This T cell receptor beta chain was recovered during a study of T-cell memory formation after mild COVID-19. Study observations and caveats: Memory cells collected pre-infection included some clones that later responded, suggesting cross-reactive memory joined. Those CD4+ clones that contracted were mainly in CM and EM (CD8+ ones in EMRA). Later expanders leaned CD4+, whereas clones that contracted between day 15 and 85 were balanced CD4/CD8.

This clonotype was counted between two and nine times. Its antigen is still unknown. A 5'RACE reaction primed in the constant segment made cDNA libraries of TCR alpha and TCR beta, and these carried sample barcodes and UMIs. TCRdb used MiXCR to reprocess the 5' RACE reads, holding one entry per CDR3 protein. The sample lists about 350,000 distinct CDR3 sequences, approximately 22% seen once, with roughly a fifth in the top ten. The CDR3 contains 16 residues. Germline assignment: CDR1 SGHRS and CDR2 YFSETQ. The V and J ends lost 2 bases and 4 bases, in that order; junction bases with no gene match: 9. The receptor was isolated from a young man who had mild COVID-19 (a few samples of this study predate the infection). Cell type and time point are not known. The V call is TRBV5-1, the J call TRBJ1-2; 9 bases are a match to TRBD1. Sequencing used PBMCs or a T cell subset sorted from them (not recorded which). The CDR3, as DNA: TGCGCCAGCAGCTTCTCGAACAGGGGGCGCTTCTATGGCTACACCTTC. Protein sequence: CASSFSNRGRFYGYTF.